Listed below are T cell receptor beta chains from one sample, sequenced in a study of blood T cell repertoires in COVID-19. Produced via immunoSEQ multiplex PCR; TCRdb's table is partial and in-frame only. This sample has approximately 340,000 clones; 80% to 95% occur once, and the top ten carry about 0.9%. Sequenced sample: PBMCs or T cells enriched from blood (not recorded which). Source of these receptors: a woman between 40 and 55 years old who had been exposed to COVID-19. The CDR3 runs from the conserved cysteine through the conserved F or W. The order of the fields is D gene, CDR3 length, V gene, J gene, CDR3 protein. A D gene is named only where the DNA matches it firmly.

TRBD1	16	TRBV14	TRBJ1-2	CASSQAGTGLFYGYTF
TRBD1	16	TRBV13	TRBJ2-7	CASSPKPGTGGNEQYF
.	13	TRBV30	TRBJ1-6	CAWSPGSGSPLHF
.	12	TRBV12-3/TRBV12-4	TRBJ2-7	CASSRQGNEQYF
TRBD2	17	TRBV5-1	TRBJ2-5	CASSLAFSSGGQETQYF
TRBD2	15	TRBV7-2	TRBJ2-3	CASTLKAGPTDTQYF
TRBD1	15	TRBV6-5	TRBJ1-2	CASRMDRGRNYGYTF
.	12	TRBV11-2	TRBJ2-7	CASSQAGVEQYF
.	14	TRBV19	TRBJ1-1	CASSGWRGGTEAFF
.	17	TRBV7-3	TRBJ1-1	CASSLKPYSELNTEAFF
TRBD2	15	TRBV6-2/TRBV6-3	TRBJ2-7	CASSYPGLAIIEQYF
.	16	TRBV2	TRBJ1-5	CASSEATGDTNQPQHF
.	13	TRBV18	TRBJ1-2	CASSPGGDYGYTF
TRBD1	17	TRBV19	TRBJ1-1	CASSIDGTGLRETEAFF
.	13	TRBV5-6	TRBJ1-4	CASSLVQNEKLFF
.	13	TRBV15	TRBJ2-7	CATSRWGSHEQYF
TRBD2	15	TRBV10-1	TRBJ2-7	CASSVSPAGDHEQYF
.	15	TRBV18	TRBJ2-7	CASSPPNSGSYEQYF